These 30 T cell receptor beta chains came from one sample sequenced in a study of Graves' ophthalmopathy and Graves' hyperthyroidism. As the template, RNA transcripts were used to amplify TCR beta CDR3 regions. HTBI-primed RT-PCR formed the first round, and a multiplex PCR formed the second. TCRdb itself ran the multiplex PCR reads through MiXCR, one entry per CDR3 protein. In the table there are 350,000 or so distinct CDR3 sequences, 17% of which are singletons. The sample comprised peripheral blood. The receptor set was obtained from an adult man with Graves' ophthalmopathy.

This clonotype was seen ten or more times. V is TRBV18 and J is TRBJ2-5; D ambiguous. In germline, CDR1 is KGHSH, CDR2 LQKENI. The length of the CDR3 is 15 residues. The V gene lost 6 bases and the J gene lost 1 base, with 15 bases spanning the gap. The CDR3 sequence: CASSRGPTSQETQYF. DNA of the CDR3: TGTGCCAGCTCTCGCGGACCGACGTCCCAAGAGACCCAGTACTTC.

This clonotype was seen at least ten times. The chain employs TRBV5-1 and TRBJ1-1; D unresolved. V was clipped by 0 bases and J by 0 bases, with 9 bases between them. CDR1 and CDR2 from the germline V gene are SGHRS and YFSETQ. The CDR3 consists of 15 residues. CDR3 amino acids: CASSLEQVLNTEAFF. In DNA form, the CDR3 reads TGCGCCAGCAGCTTGGAACAAGTTCTGAACACTGAAGCTTTCTTT.

J is TRBJ1-2 and V is TRBV3-1; no firm D call. Germline V gene lookup returns CDR1 LGHDT and CDR2 YNNKEL (reference sequence). Trimming stripped 0 bases from V and 5 bases from J, with 7 bases between. This CDR3 has 13 amino acids. This CDR3 reads CASSQETLYGYTF. The DNA of the CDR3 is TGTGCCAGCAGCCAAGAAACGCTTTATGGCTACACCTTC.

This clonotype was counted ten times or more. CDR3 in amino acids: CAWTHGPNTEAFF. The DNA for the CDR3 is TGTGCCTGGACTCACGGACCGAACACTGAAGCTTTCTTT. This sequence joins TRBV30 and TRBJ1-1, with no clear D. The CDR3 spans 13 residues. CDR1 and CDR2 from the germline V gene are GTSNPN and SVGIG (reference sequence). Trimming took 4 bases from V and 1 from J, leaving 10 bases between them.

This clonotype was recorded many times. This rearrangement joins TRBV6-4 to TRBJ1-1; tentatively, D is TRBD1 (5 bases). The CDR3 runs to 13 residues. Looked up from germline, CDR1 is MRHNA and CDR2 is SNTAGT. V lost 6 bases and J 3 bases, leaving 11 bases between the germline ends. The CDR3 DNA reads as TGTGCCAGCAGCCCCTCAGGGCACACTGAAGCTTTCTTT. As protein: CASSPSGHTEAFF.

The table lists this clonotype with many counts. CDR3 coding DNA: TGTGCCAGCAGCTTGGTGGGGCCTATGAACACTGAAGCTTTCTTT. Protein: CASSLVGPMNTEAFF. This chain links TRBV5-4 with TRBJ1-1, with D possibly TRBD1 on 5 matching bases. The CDR3 spans 15 residues. V lost 0 bases, J lost 0 bases, and 9 bases lay in between. Germline V gene data show CDR1 as SGHNT and CDR2 as YYREEE (reference sequence).

This clonotype occurred many times. CDR3 nucleotide sequence: TGTGCCAGCAGTAGTACCGGGACAGCGAACACTGAAGCTTTCTTT. The encoded protein is CASSSTGTANTEAFF. The chain is built from TRBV6-2 or TRBV6-3 and TRBJ1-1; 7 positions agree with TRBD1. With 5 bases clipped from V and 1 base from J, the junction kept 7 bases outside the gene matches. The V gene's germline CDR1 is MNHEY and CDR2 SVGEGT. CDR3 length: 15 amino acids.

This clonotype was picked up many times. This chain links TRBV10-3 with TRBJ2-7; 7 bases match TRBD2. V trimming: 4 bases; J trimming: 4 bases; junction bases outside the gene matches: 4. Germline V CDR1 and CDR2: ENHRY, SYGVKD. The CDR3 is 13 residues long. The DNA for the CDR3 is TGTGCCATCAGTGCCCAGCGGGGATACGAGCAGTACTTC. The encoded protein is CAISAQRGYEQYF.

This clonotype was seen at least ten times. In DNA, the CDR3 is TGTGCCAGCAGACCCAGGAATGGGCAAGAGACCCAGTACTTC. It yields the protein CASRPRNGQETQYF. The V call is TRBV6-1, the J call TRBJ2-5, with D uncertain. Germline V CDR1 and CDR2: MNHNS, SASEGT. V lost 6 bases, J lost 2 bases, and 13 bases lay in between. This CDR3 is 14 amino acids long.

This clonotype was seen ten or more times. V gene TRBV30 combines with J gene TRBJ1-1; D unclear. The CDR3 consists of 14 residues. Germline V lookup: CDR1 GTSNPN, CDR2 SVGIG (reference sequence). Deletions cut 3 bases from V and 6 bases from J, with 17 bases between. CDR3 sequence (DNA): TGTGCCTGGAGGGCCTCCAAAAGTGGTGCTGAAGCTTTCTTT. Its protein is CAWRASKSGAEAFF.

This clonotype has ten or more counts. The CDR3 DNA reads as TGTGCCAGCACGGAGGGCTACCAAGAGACCCAGTACTTC. Its protein product is CASTEGYQETQYF. This chain links TRBV6-2 or TRBV6-3 with TRBJ2-5; TRBD2 might be the D (6 bases). Deletions cut 7 bases from V and 0 bases from J, with 9 bases between. CDR1 is MNHEY and CDR2 is SVGEGT in the germline V gene. This CDR3 is 13 amino acids long.

The CDR3 loop is CASSLGGRDTEAFF. The CDR3 DNA is TGTGCCAGCAGCTTAGGGGGCAGGGACACTGAAGCTTTCTTT. The rearrangement joins TRBV11-2 to TRBJ1-1; possibly TRBD1 for D (5 bases). Looked up from germline, CDR1 is SGHAT and CDR2 is FQNNGV. This CDR3 contains 14 residues. The V end was cut by 1 base, the J end by 3 bases, with 9 bases between.

This clonotype came up many times. This rearrangement joins TRBV6-4 to TRBJ2-2; 8 positions agree with TRBD2. Germline values: CDR1 MRHNA, CDR2 SNTAGT. J was trimmed by 6 bases and V by 6 bases; bases with no gene match: 9. The CDR3 runs to 15 residues. CDR3 bases: TGTGCCAGCAGAAGAACACCCGGGGGGGCCGGGGAGCTGTTTTTT. This sequence encodes CASRRTPGGAGELFF.

At least ten counts were recorded for this clonotype. The CDR3 DNA is TGTGCCTGCCGAGAACCCTACAGGACAGGGTTGGCTGAAGCTTTCTTT. Translation gives CACREPYRTGLAEAFF. The chain couples TRBV30 to TRBJ1-1, with TRBD1 matching 8 bases. The trim removed 6 bases at V and 6 bases at J, leaving 18 bases unmatched. The germline CDR1 and CDR2 sequences are GTSNPN and SVGIG (reference sequence). The CDR3 is 16 residues long.

The rearrangement links TRBV15 to TRBJ2-5; no reliable D call. This CDR3 comprises 14 residues. Trimming stripped 1 base from V and 5 bases from J, with 11 bases between. Germline-derived CDR1 and CDR2 are LNHNV and YYDKDF (reference sequence). The CDR3 DNA reads TGTGCCACCAGCAGAGCTGGGCTAGAGGAGACCCAGTACTTC. Its translation is CATSRAGLEETQYF.

V usage is TRBV6-1 and J usage is TRBJ1-5; D ambiguous. Trimming cost V 1 base and J 0 bases, with 10 bases left between them. Looked up from germline, CDR1 is MNHNS and CDR2 is SASEGT. The CDR3 is made up of 16 amino acids. The CDR3 nucleotides are TGTGCCAGCAGTGAAGTAAGGCAGAATAGCAATCAGCCCCAGCATTTT. Its protein is CASSEVRQNSNQPQHF.

This clonotype was found many times. This rearrangement joins TRBV6-5 to TRBJ1-1; tentative D call: TRBD1 (5 bases). Trimming removed 4 bases from V and 3 bases from J, with 12 bases in between. The CDR3 totals 14 residues. The germline CDR1 and CDR2 sequences are MNHEY and SVGAGI. The CDR3 DNA reads as TGTGCCAGCAGTTCGCCCTGGGGGGACACTGAAGCTTTCTTT. Its translation: CASSSPWGDTEAFF.

This clonotype has a count of ten or more. The V call is TRBV29-1, the J call TRBJ1-2; D is possibly TRBD1 (6 bases). V was trimmed by 6 bases and J by 0 bases, leaving 14 bases between them. The CDR3 has 14 residues. Germline V lookup: CDR1 SQVTM, CDR2 ANQGSEA. The CDR3 bases are TGCAGCGTAGGGGACACATATACTAACTATGGCTACACCTTC. It specifies CSVGDTYTNYGYTF.

Concerning this clonotype itself: With a much larger clone just one base away, this may be a read error. The chain is built from TRBV6-4 and TRBJ2-2, with D possibly called TRBD1 or TRBD2 (5 bases each). This CDR3 comprises 14 residues. Germline V lookup: CDR1 MRHNA, CDR2 SNTAGT. The CDR3 sequence: CASSVAGNTGKLFF. As DNA, the CDR3 is TGTGCCAGCAGTGTGGCAGGGAACACCGGGAAGCTGTTTTTT.

This clonotype was seen many times. The rearrangement joins TRBV7-9 to TRBJ1-1; 8 bases fit TRBD1. CDR3 size: 15 residues. The germline gives CDR1 SEHNR, CDR2 FQNEAQ (reference sequence). Trimming at V came to 5 bases and at J to 6 bases, leaving 11 bases not matched to a gene. CDR3 sequence: CASSLGGTGDSEAFF. The CDR3 DNA sequence: TGTGCCAGCAGCCTAGGGGGGACAGGTGATTCTGAAGCTTTCTTT.

This clonotype occurred many times. Relative to the germline gene, one junction end is altered; a read error may explain this. The chain has TRBV7-2 and TRBJ2-5, with TRBD2 identical over 10 bases. This CDR3 has 14 residues. Per the germline V gene, CDR1 is SGHTA and CDR2 is FQGNSA. DNA for the CDR3: TGTGCCAGCAGCCGGACTAGCGGACAAGAGAGCCAGTACTTC. This translates into CASSRTSGQESQYF.

The chain couples TRBV11-2 to TRBJ1-1; a weak D match, TRBD1 (5 bases). The CDR3 runs to 12 residues. V was trimmed by 5 bases and J by 9 bases, leaving 13 bases between them. Germline-derived CDR1 and CDR2 are SGHAT and FQNNGV. CDR3 coding DNA: TGTGCCAGCAGCCAGGGCAGGAAAAAAGCTTTCTTT. It translates to CASSQGRKKAFF. The variable domain in full, completed from reference TRBV11-2 and TRBJ1-1, reads EAGVAQSPRYKIIEKRQSVAFWCNPISGHATLYWYQQILGQGPKLLIQFQNNGVVDDSQLPKDRFSAERLKGVDSTLKIQPAKLEDSAVYLCASSQGRKKAFFGQGTRLTVV.

This clonotype was seen at least ten times. Here the CDR3 DNA reads TGTGCCAGCAGTTTCACAGGGGGAGCCGGGGAGCTGTTTTTT. This encodes CASSFTGGAGELFF. The chain links TRBV12-3 or TRBV12-4 to TRBJ2-2; 8 bases map to TRBD1. The CDR3 is made up of 14 amino acids. Trimming at V came to 3 bases and at J to 6 bases, leaving 3 bases not matched to a gene.

Ten or more counts support this clonotype. One junction end does not reproduce the germline sequence, and a read error may be involved. This chain links TRBV18 with TRBJ1-1; D is unresolved. This CDR3 comprises 14 residues. CDR1 is KGHSH, CDR2 LQKENI, per germline. The CDR3 protein is CASSPAIDPAPITF. Written as DNA, the CDR3 is TGTGCCAGCTCACCAGCCATTGATCCGGCCCCAATAACTTTT.

This clonotype has ten or more counts. The chain is built from TRBV7-2 and TRBJ2-7; 8 bases match TRBD2. Trimming took 3 bases from V and 2 from J; bases not matched to a gene: 6. CDR3 length: 15 residues. Germline CDR1 reads SGHTA; CDR2 reads FQGNSA. The CDR3 DNA reads as TGTGCCAGCAGCTTGGAGCGGGGGCCTACCTACGAGCAGTACTTC. Translating gives CASSLERGPTYEQYF. Supplemented by reference TRBV7-2 and TRBJ2-7, the full variable domain reads GAGVSQSPSNKVTEKGKDVELRCDPISGHTALYWYRQSLGQGLEFLIYFQGNSAPDKSGLPSDRFSAERTGGSVSTLTIQRTQQEDSAVYLCASSLERGPTYEQYFGPGTRLTVT.

The gene calls are TRBV5-5 and TRBJ1-2; D gene ambiguous. There are 15 residues in the CDR3. V lost 5 bases to trimming and J lost 5 bases, with 19 bases between them. Germline V gives CDR1 SGHKS, CDR2 YYEKEE (reference sequence). The chain's CDR3 is CASSPEPGMVYGYTF. The CDR3 nucleotides read TGTGCCAGCAGTCCGGAACCGGGCATGGTGTATGGCTACACCTTC.

This clonotype was counted many times. The V and J genes are TRBV20-1 and TRBJ2-5, with 8 bases lining up with TRBD1. The CDR3 has 15 residues. The V gene end was trimmed by 6 bases and the J gene end by 5 bases; junction bases not matched to a gene: 14. Looked up from germline, CDR1 is DFQATT and CDR2 is SNEGSKA (reference sequence). CDR3 DNA: TGCAGTGCCACGCTAGGTGGCAGGGGGCTGGAGACCCAGTACTTC. This translates into CSATLGGRGLETQYF.

This clonotype was observed at least ten times. The chain joins TRBV2 to TRBJ1-5; D unresolved. Trimming stripped 6 bases from V and 0 bases from J, with 6 bases between. The CDR3 is made up of 13 amino acids. Germline V gives CDR1 SNHLY, CDR2 FYNNEI. CDR3 sequence: CASRGDSNQPQHF. CDR3 nucleotide sequence: TGTGCCAGCAGGGGCGATAGCAATCAGCCCCAGCATTTT.

This clonotype was picked up many times. The V call is TRBV30, the J call TRBJ2-5; 9 bases align to TRBD1. The CDR3 is made up of 13 amino acids. Germline values: CDR1 GTSNPN, CDR2 SVGIG (reference sequence). The J segment lost 3 bases and the V segment lost 5 bases, leaving 4 bases of the junction unmatched. The CDR3 DNA reads as TGTGCCTGGGGTACAGGGGGCGAAGAGACCCAGTACTTC. Its translation: CAWGTGGEETQYF.

In this sample, this clonotype turned up many times. The chain links TRBV5-1 to TRBJ1-3; TRBD1 matches 9 bases. Germline V lookup: CDR1 SGHRS, CDR2 YFSETQ. V trimming: 5 bases; J trimming: 2 bases; junction bases outside the gene matches: 8. The CDR3 is made up of 16 amino acids. The CDR3 nucleotides are TGCGCCAGCAGTTCTACCTGGACAGGGGCTGGAAACACCATATATTTT. Protein product: CASSSTWTGAGNTIYF.